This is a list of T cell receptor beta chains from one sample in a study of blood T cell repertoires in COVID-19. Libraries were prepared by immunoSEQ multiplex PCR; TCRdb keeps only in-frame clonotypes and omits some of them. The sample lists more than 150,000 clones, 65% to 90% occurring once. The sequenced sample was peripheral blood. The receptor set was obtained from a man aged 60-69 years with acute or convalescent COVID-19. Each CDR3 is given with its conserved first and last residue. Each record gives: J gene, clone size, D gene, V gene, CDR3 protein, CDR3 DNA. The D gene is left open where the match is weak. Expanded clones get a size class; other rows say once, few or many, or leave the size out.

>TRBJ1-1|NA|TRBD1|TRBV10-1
CASSAPGQFLNTEAFF
TGCGCCAGCAGTGCCCCGGGACAGTTTTTGAACACTGAAGCTTTCTTT
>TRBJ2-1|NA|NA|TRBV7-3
CASSRGLGEQFF
TGTGCCAGCAGCCGGGGGTTAGGTGAGCAGTTCTTC
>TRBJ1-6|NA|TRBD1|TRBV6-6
CASSDRGISPLHF
TGTGCCAGCAGTGACAGGGGTATTTCACCCCTCCACTTT
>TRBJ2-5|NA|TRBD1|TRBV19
CASRTTGIETQYF
TGTGCCAGTAGGACGACAGGGATAGAGACCCAGTACTTC
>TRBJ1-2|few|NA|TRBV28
CASSLGAIFYTF
TGTGCCAGCAGTCTTGGGGCCATCTTCTACACCTTC
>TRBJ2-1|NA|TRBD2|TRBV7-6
CASSLDGTSGRAPYNEQFF
TGTGCCAGCAGCTTAGATGGGACTAGCGGGAGAGCCCCCTACAATGAGCAGTTCTTC
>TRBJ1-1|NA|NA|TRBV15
CATSRPTENTEAFF
TGTGCCACCAGCAGACCGACAGAAAACACTGAAGCTTTCTTT
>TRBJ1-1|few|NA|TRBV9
CASSGRDMNTEAFF
TGTGCCAGCAGCGGTCGAGACATGAACACTGAAGCTTTCTTT
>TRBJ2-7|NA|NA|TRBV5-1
CASSLGSRTYEQYF
TGCGCCAGCAGCTTGGGCTCCAGAACCTACGAGCAGTACTTC
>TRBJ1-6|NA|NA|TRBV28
CASSLLGVSRNSPLHF
TGTGCCAGCAGTTTGTTAGGGGTTTCGAGGAATTCACCCCTCCACTTT
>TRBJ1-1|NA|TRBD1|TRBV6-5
CASTGGKGAPTEAFF
TGTGCCAGCACTGGTGGGAAGGGGGCACCCACTGAAGCTTTCTTT